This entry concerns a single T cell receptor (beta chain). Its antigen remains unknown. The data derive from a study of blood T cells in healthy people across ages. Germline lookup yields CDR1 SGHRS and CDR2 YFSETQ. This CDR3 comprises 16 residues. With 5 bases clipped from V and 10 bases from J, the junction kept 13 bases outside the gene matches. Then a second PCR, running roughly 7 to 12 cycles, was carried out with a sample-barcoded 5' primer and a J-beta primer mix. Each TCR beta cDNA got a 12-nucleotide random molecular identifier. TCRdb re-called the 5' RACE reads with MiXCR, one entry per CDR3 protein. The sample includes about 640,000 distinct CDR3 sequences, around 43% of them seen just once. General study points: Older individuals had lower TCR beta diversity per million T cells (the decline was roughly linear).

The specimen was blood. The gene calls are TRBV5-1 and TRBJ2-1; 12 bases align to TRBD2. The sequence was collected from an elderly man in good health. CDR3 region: CASSLASGRVLGEQFF. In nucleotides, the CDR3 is TGCGCCAGCAGTTTAGCTAGCGGGAGGGTTCTGGGCGAGCAGTTCTTC.